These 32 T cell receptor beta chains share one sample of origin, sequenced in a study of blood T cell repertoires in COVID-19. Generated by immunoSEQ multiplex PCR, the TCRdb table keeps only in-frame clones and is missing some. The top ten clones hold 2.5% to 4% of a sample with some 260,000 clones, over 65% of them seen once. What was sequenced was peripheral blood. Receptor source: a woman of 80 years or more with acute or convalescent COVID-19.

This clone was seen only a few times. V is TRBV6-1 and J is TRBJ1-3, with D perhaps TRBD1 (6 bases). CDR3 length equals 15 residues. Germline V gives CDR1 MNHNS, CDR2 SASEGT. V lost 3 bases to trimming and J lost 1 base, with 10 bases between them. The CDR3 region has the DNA TGTGCCAGCAGTGACGGACAGATTTCTGGAAACACCATATATTTT. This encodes CASSDGQISGNTIYF.

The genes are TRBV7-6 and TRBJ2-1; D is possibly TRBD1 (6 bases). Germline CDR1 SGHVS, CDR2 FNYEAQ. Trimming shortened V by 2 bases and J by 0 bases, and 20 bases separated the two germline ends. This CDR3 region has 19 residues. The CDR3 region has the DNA TGTGCCAGCAGCTTATTGACAGGTCCATTCCTGGACTCCTACAATGAGCAGTTCTTC. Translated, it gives CASSLLTGPFLDSYNEQFF.

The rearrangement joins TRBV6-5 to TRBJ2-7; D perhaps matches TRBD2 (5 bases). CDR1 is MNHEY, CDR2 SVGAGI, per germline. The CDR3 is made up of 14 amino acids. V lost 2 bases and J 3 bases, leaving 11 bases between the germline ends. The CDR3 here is CASSYTRRGYEQYF. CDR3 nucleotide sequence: TGTGCCAGCAGTTACACTCGACGGGGCTACGAGCAGTACTTC.

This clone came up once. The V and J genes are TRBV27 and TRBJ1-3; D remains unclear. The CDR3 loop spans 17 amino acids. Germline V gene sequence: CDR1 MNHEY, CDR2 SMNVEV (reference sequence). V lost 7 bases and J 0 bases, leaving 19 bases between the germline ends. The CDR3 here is CASKRSPGLDSGNTIYF. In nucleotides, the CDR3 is TGTGCCAGCAAGAGATCTCCTGGGCTGGACTCTGGAAACACCATATATTTT.

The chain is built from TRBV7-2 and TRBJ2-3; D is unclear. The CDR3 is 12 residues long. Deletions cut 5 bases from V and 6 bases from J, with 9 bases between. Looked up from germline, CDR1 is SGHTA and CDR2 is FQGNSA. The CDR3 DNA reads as TGTGCCAGCAGCCCTTATATGGATACGCAGTATTTT. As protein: CASSPYMDTQYF.

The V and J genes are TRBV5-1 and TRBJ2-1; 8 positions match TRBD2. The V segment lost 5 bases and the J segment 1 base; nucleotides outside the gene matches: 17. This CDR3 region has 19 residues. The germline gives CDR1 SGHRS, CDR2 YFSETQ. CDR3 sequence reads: CASRQFPGTSKSSYNEQFF. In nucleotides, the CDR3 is TGCGCCAGCAGGCAATTCCCCGGGACTAGTAAAAGTTCCTACAATGAGCAGTTCTTC.

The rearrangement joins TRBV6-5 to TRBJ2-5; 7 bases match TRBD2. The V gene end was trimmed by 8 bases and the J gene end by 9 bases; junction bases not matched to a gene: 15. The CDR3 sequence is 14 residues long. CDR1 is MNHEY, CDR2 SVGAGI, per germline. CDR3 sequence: CASSEAGHGGAQYF. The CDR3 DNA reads TGTGCCAGCTCAGAAGCGGGGCACGGCGGGGCCCAGTACTTC.

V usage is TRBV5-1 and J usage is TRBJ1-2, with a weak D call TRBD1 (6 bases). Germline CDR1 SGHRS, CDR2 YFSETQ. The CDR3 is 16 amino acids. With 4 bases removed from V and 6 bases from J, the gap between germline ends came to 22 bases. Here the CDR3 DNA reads TGCGCCAGCAGCCCAACAGGGTTTTCCGATTTGGATGGCTACACCTTC. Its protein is CASSPTGFSDLDGYTF.

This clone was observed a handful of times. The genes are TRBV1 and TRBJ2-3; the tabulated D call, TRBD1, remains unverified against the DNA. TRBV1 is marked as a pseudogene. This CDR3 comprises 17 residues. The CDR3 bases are TGCACCAGCAGCCGGGACAGCTCCCTAATTTGCACAGATACGCAGTATTTT. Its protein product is CTSSRDSSLICTDTQYF.

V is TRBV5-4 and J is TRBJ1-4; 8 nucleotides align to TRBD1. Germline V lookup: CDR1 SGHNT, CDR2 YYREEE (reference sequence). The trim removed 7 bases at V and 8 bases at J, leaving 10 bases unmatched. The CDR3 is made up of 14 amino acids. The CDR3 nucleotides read TGTGCCAGCTCCTCCGGGACAGGAGGAGAAAAACTGTTTTTT. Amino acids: CASSSGTGGEKLFF.

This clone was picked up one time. The CDR3 region is CASSSGQGTRNEQFF. CDR3 DNA: TGTGCCAGCAGCTCGGGACAGGGGACGAGGAATGAGCAGTTCTTC. V and J are TRBV11-3 and TRBJ2-1, with 10 bases identical to TRBD1. The CDR3 totals 15 residues. The germline gives CDR1 SGHNT, CDR2 YENEEA. V was pared by 4 bases and J by 7 bases, with 7 bases of the junction left unmatched. The full variable domain, completed using reference TRBV11-3 and TRBJ2-1, is EAGVVQSPRYKIIEKKQPVAFWCNPISGHNTLYWYLQNLGQGPELLIRYENEEAVDDSQLPKDRFSAERLKGVDSTLKIQPAELGDSAVYLCASSSGQGTRNEQFFGPGTRLTVL.

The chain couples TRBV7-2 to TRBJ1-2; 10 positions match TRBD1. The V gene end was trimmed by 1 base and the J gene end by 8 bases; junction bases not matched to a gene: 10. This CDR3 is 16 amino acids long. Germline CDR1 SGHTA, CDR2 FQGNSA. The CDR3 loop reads CASSLGPTGTGVGYTF. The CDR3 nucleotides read TGTGCCAGCAGCTTAGGCCCGACAGGGACAGGGGTCGGCTACACCTTC.

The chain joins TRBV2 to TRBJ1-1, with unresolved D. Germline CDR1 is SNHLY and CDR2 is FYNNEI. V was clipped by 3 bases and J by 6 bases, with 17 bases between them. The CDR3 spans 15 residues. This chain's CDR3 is CASSEDGRSGAEAFF. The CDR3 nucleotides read TGTGCCAGCAGTGAGGACGGGAGGAGCGGGGCTGAAGCTTTCTTT.

The CDR3 spells CASSATTGKSGNTIYF. In nucleotides, the CDR3 is TGTGCCAGCAGCGCCACAACAGGGAAAAGTGGAAACACCATATATTTT. The chain combines TRBV9 with TRBJ1-3, with D possibly matching TRBD1 (6 bases). Germline loops: CDR1 SGDLS, CDR2 YYNGEE. This CDR3 spans 16 amino acids. Trimming removed 3 bases from V and 3 bases from J, with 16 bases in between. The entire variable domain, with the rest obtained from reference TRBV9 and TRBJ1-3, is as follows: DSGVTQTPKHLITATGQRVTLRCSPRSGDLSVYWYQQSLDQGLQFLIQYYNGEERAKGNILERFSAQQFPDLHSELNLSSLELGDSALYFCASSATTGKSGNTIYFGEGSWLTVV.

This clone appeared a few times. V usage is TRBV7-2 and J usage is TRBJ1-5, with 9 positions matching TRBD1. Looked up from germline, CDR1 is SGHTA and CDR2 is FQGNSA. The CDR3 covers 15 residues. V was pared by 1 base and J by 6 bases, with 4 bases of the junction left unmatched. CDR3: CASSLGTGVAQPQHF. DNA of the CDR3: TGTGCCAGCAGCTTAGGGACAGGGGTCGCTCAGCCCCAGCATTTT.

The CDR3 bases are TGCGCCAGCAGCTTGGTCCAGAACTCAGGGGCCACAGATACGCAGTATTTT. Residues: CASSLVQNSGATDTQYF. The rearrangement joins TRBV5-1 to TRBJ2-3; possible D gene TRBD1, 6 bases. Germline V gives CDR1 SGHRS, CDR2 YFSETQ. V was trimmed by 0 bases and J by 2 bases, leaving 16 bases between them. This CDR3 is 17 amino acids long. Together with reference TRBV5-1 and TRBJ2-3, the CDR3 gives the full variable domain: KAGVTQTPRYLIKTRGQQVTLSCSPISGHRSVSWYQQTPGQGLQFLFEYFSETQRNKGNFPGRFSGRQFSNSRSEMNVSTLELGDSALYLCASSLVQNSGATDTQYFGPGTRLTVL.

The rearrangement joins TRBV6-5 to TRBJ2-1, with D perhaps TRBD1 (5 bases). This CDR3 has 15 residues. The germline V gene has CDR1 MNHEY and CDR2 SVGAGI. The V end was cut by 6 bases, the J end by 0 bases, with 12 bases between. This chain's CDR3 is CASSTGELSYNEQFF. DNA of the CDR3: TGTGCCAGCAGCACAGGCGAACTCTCCTACAATGAGCAGTTCTTC.

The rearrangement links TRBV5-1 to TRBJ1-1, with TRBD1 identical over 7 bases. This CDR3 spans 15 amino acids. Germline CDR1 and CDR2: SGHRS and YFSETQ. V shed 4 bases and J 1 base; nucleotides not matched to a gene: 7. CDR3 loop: CASSIEGAQNTEAFF. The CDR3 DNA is TGCGCCAGCAGCATAGAGGGGGCACAGAACACTGAAGCTTTCTTT.

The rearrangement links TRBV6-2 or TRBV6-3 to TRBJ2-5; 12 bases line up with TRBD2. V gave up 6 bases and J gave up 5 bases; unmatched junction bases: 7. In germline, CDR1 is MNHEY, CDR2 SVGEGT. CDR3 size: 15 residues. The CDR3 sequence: CASSPSGRGSETQYF. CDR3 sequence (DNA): TGTGCCAGCAGCCCTAGCGGGAGGGGATCGGAGACCCAGTACTTC.

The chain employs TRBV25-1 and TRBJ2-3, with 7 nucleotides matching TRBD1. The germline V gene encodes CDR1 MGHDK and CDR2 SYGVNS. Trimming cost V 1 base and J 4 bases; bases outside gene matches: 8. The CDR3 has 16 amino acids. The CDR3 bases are TGTGCCAGCAGTGAATCGGGGAACAGGGGCGCAGATACGCAGTATTTT. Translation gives CASSESGNRGADTQYF.

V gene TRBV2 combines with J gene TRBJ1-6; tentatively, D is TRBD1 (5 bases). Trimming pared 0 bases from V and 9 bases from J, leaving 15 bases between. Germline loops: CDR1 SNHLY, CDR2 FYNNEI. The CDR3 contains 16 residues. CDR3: CASSEALGGGGSPLHF. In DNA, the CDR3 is TGTGCCAGCAGTGAAGCCCTGGGGGGGGGAGGTTCACCCCTCCACTTT. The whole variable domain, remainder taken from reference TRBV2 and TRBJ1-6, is EPEVTQTPSHQVTQMGQEVILRCVPISNHLYFYWYRQILGQKVEFLVSFYNNEISEKSEIFDDQFSVERPDGSNFTLKIRSTKLEDSAMYFCASSEALGGGGSPLHFGNGTRLTVT.

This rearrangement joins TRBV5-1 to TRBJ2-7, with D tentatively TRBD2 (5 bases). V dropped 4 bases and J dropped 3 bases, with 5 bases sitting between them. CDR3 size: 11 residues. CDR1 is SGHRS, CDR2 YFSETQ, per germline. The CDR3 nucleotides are TGCGCCAGCAGCGACTACTACGAGCAGTACTTC. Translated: CASSDYYEQYF. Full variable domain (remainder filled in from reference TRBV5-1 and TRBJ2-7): KAGVTQTPRYLIKTRGQQVTLSCSPISGHRSVSWYQQTPGQGLQFLFEYFSETQRNKGNFPGRFSGRQFSNSRSEMNVSTLELGDSALYLCASSDYYEQYFGPGTRLTVT.

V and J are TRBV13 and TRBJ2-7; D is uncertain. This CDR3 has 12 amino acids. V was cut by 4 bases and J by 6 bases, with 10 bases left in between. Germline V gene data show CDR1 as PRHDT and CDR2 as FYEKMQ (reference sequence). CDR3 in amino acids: CASSSSRLEQYF. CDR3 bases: TGTGCCAGCAGCTCCTCCCGTCTCGAGCAGTACTTC.

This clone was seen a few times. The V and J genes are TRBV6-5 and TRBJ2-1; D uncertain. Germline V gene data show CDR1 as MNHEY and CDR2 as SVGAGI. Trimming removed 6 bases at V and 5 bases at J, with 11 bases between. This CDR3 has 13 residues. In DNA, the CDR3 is TGTGCCAGCAGAATGACTTCTAACAATGAGCAGTTCTTC. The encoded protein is CASRMTSNNEQFF.

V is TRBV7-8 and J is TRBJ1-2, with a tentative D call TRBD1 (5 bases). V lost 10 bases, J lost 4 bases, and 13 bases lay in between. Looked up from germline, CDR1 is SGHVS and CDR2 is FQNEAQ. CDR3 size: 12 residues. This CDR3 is CATGGVAYGYTF. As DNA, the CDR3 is TGTGCCACGGGAGGGGTGGCCTATGGCTACACCTTC.

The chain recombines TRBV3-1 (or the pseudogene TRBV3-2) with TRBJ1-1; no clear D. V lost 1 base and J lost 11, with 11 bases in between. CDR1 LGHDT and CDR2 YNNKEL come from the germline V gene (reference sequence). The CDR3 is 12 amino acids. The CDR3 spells CASSQAGQQAFF. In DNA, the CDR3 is TGTGCCAGCAGCCAAGCGGGTCAGCAGGCTTTCTTT.

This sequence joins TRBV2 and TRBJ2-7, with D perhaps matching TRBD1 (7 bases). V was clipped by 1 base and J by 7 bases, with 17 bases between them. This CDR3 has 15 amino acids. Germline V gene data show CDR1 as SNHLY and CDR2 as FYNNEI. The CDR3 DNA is TGTGCCAGCAGTGAAGAGGGACAGCCGACTAGTGAGCAGTACTTC. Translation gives CASSEEGQPTSEQYF.

The DNA for the CDR3 is TGCGCCAGCACCCTCGACAGGTTATTCTACAATGAGCAGTTCTTC. It codes for CASTLDRLFYNEQFF. V is TRBV5-1 and J is TRBJ2-1, with D tentatively TRBD1 (6 bases). With 6 bases removed from V and 3 bases from J, the gap between germline ends came to 16 bases. CDR1 and CDR2 from the germline V gene are SGHRS and YFSETQ. The CDR3 spans 15 residues.

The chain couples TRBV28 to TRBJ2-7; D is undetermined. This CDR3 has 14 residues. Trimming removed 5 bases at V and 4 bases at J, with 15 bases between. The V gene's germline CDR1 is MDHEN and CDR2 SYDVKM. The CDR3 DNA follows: TGTGCCAGCAGTCCATACCAACAGTTATACGAGCAGTACTTC. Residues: CASSPYQQLYEQYF.

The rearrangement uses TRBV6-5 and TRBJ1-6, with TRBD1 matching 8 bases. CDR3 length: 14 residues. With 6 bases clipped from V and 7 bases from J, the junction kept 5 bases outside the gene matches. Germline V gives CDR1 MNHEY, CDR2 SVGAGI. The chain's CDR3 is CASRRQGFNSPLHF. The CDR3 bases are TGTGCCAGCAGGAGACAGGGGTTCAATTCACCCCTCCACTTT.

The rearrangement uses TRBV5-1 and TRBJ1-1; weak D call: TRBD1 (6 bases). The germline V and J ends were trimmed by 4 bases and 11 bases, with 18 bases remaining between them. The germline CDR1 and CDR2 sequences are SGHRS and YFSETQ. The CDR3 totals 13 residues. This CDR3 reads CASSIQGAFGAFF. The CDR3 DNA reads TGCGCCAGCAGCATACAGGGTGCCTTCGGGGCTTTCTTT. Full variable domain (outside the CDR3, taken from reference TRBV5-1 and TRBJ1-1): KAGVTQTPRYLIKTRGQQVTLSCSPISGHRSVSWYQQTPGQGLQFLFEYFSETQRNKGNFPGRFSGRQFSNSRSEMNVSTLELGDSALYLCASSIQGAFGAFFGQGTRLTVV.

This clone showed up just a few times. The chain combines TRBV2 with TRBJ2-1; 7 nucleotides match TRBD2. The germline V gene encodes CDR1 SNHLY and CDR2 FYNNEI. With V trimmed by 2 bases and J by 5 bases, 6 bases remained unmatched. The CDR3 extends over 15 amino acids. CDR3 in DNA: TGTGCCAGCAGTGAAAATCCGGGAGGAAACAATGAGCAGTTCTTC. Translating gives CASSENPGGNNEQFF.